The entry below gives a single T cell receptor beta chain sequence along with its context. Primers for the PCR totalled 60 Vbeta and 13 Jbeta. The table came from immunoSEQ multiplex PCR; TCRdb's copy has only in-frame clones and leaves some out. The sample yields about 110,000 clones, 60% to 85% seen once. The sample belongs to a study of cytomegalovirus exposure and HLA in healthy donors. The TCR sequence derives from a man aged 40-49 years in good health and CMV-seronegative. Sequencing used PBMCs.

The CDR3 sequence: CASSEIVSSNQPQHF. The CDR3, as DNA: TGTGCCAGCAGTGAAATAGTATCTAGCAATCAGCCCCAGCATTTT. The V call is TRBV25-1, the J call TRBJ1-5; D not certain. V lost 2 bases to trimming and J lost 0 bases, with 8 bases between them. CDR3 length equals 15 residues. Germline loops: CDR1 MGHDK, CDR2 SYGVNS.